This entry is about one T cell receptor beta chain. Under the authors' procedure: It was from reference gene primer amplification that nucleated cell counts were estimated. Sequencing used immunoSEQ multiplex PCR; TCRdb keeps in-frame clones, though not all of them. V and J calls and clone size are copied from that table; D and trimming were computed from the DNA. The sample carries about 240,000 clones, roughly 87% recorded once. These data belong to a study of blood T cell repertoires in COVID-19. Background on the study: Specimens from acute and convalescent COVID-19 originated in the United States, Italy and Spain. Sources were T cells, B-cell-depleted T cells, or PBMCs; the material itself was cDNA or gDNA.

The V gene lost 8 bases and the J gene lost 8 bases, with 19 bases spanning the gap. CDR1 and CDR2 (germline): MNHEY, SVGAGI. CDR3 length: 14 amino acids. V gene TRBV6-5 combines with J gene TRBJ2-1, with a possible D match to TRBD2 (5 bases). The sequencing input was peripheral blood. This receptor was identified in a man aged 55 to 70 who had recovered from COVID-19. CDR3 residues: CASRAPGIVHEQFF. The DNA for the CDR3 is TGTGCCAGCCGAGCACCGGGGATTGTGCATGAGCAGTTCTTC.